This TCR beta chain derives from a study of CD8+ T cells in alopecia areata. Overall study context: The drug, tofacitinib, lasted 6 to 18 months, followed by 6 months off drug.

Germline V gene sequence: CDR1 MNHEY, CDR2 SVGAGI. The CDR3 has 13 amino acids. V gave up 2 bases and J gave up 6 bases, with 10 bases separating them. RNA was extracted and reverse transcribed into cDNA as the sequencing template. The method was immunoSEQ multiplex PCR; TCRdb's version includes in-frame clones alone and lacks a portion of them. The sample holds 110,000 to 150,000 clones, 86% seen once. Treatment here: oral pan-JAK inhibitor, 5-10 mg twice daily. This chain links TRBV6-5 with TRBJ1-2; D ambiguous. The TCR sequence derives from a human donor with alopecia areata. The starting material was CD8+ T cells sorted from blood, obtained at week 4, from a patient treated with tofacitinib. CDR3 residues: CASSYGERDGYTF. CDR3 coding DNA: TGTGCCAGCAGTTACGGGGAGAGGGATGGCTACACCTTC.